The 21 T cell receptor beta chains given below trace back to one sample, sequenced in a study of cytomegalovirus exposure and HLA in healthy donors. It was with 60 Vbeta and 13 Jbeta primers that the PCR ran. Clones were read by immunoSEQ multiplex PCR, and TCRdb kept only the in-frame ones, dropping some. The sample includes approximately 37,000 clones. The specimen was PBMCs. All receptors derive from a human donor in good health.

V and J are TRBV7-6 and TRBJ2-1; tentative D call: TRBD2 (7 bases). The germline gives CDR1 SGHVS, CDR2 FNYEAQ. This CDR3 has 16 residues. V lost 1 base and J lost 7, with 17 bases in between. This CDR3 reads CASSLGGGGEVNEQFF. In nucleotides, the CDR3 is TGTGCCAGCAGCTTAGGAGGCGGGGGCGAAGTAAATGAGCAGTTCTTC.

This sequence joins TRBV2 and TRBJ1-2, with 9 bases aligning to TRBD1. Germline V gives CDR1 SNHLY, CDR2 FYNNEI. The CDR3 totals 13 residues. J gave up 8 bases and V 6 bases, and 7 bases lay outside the gene matches. CDR3 residues: CASSGRQGEGYTF. CDR3 nucleotide sequence: TGTGCCAGCAGCGGGCGACAGGGGGAAGGCTACACCTTC.

J is TRBJ1-1 and V is TRBV27, with D tentatively TRBD1 (6 bases). The germline V and J ends were trimmed by 2 bases and 1 base, with 11 bases remaining between them. This CDR3 spans 15 amino acids. CDR1 and CDR2 (germline): MNHEY, SMNVEV (reference sequence). CDR3 protein: CASSLDRLKNTEAFF. In nucleotides, the CDR3 is TGTGCCAGCAGTTTAGACAGGCTAAAGAACACTGAAGCTTTCTTT.

Concerning this clone: A read error may account for a junction end that differs from germline. The rearrangement links TRBV29-1 to TRBJ1-2; 9 bases map to TRBD1. Germline V gene lookup returns CDR1 SQVTM and CDR2 ANQGSEA. This CDR3 has 14 amino acids. The CDR3 region has the DNA TGCAGCCTTGACAGGGACAGGGCCAACTATGGCTACACCTTC. Encoded protein: CSLDRDRANYGYTF.

The CDR3 region is CASGLATGVDQPQHF. CDR3 nucleotide sequence: TGTGCTAGTGGTTTGGCCACAGGGGTTGATCAGCCCCAGCATTTT. The V and J genes are TRBV12-5 and TRBJ1-5; 7 nucleotides agree with TRBD1. The CDR3 is 15 residues long. CDR1 is LGHNT and CDR2 is FRNRAP in the germline V gene. The V gene end was trimmed by 1 base and the J gene end by 5 bases; junction bases not matched to a gene: 5. Complete variable domain (other parts from reference TRBV12-5 and TRBJ1-5): DARVTQTPRHKVTEMGQEVTMRCQPILGHNTVFWYRQTMMQGLELLAYFRNRAPLDDSGMPKDRFSAEMPDATLATLKIQPSEPRDSAVYFCASGLATGVDQPQHFGDGTRLSIL.

Concerning this clone: Its ends do not fully match the called genes, so a read error is possible. This chain links TRBV30 with TRBJ1-4; 8 nucleotides align to TRBD1. This CDR3 comprises 15 residues. Germline V gene lookup returns CDR1 GTSNPN and CDR2 SVGIG (reference sequence). The CDR3 sequence: CAGSGQGTANEKLFF. CDR3 sequence (DNA): TGTGCCGGGAGTGGACAGGGCACGGCTAATGAAAAACTGTTTTTT.

The chain uses TRBV6-1 and TRBJ2-3; the match to TRBD2 covers 10 bases. CDR1 and CDR2 (germline): MNHNS, SASEGT. The CDR3 runs to 15 residues. Trimming took 5 bases from V and 4 from J; bases not matched to a gene: 6. For the CDR3, the DNA is TGTGCCAGCAGTCCCGGGACTAGCGCATCAGATACGCAGTATTTT. It is translated as CASSPGTSASDTQYF.

V and J are TRBV18 and TRBJ2-1; 12 nucleotides align to TRBD1. The germline gives CDR1 KGHSH, CDR2 LQKENI. Unmatched junction bases numbered 5, after V lost 2 bases and J lost 9 bases. This CDR3 spans 15 amino acids. The CDR3 loop is CASSPRGQGAGEQFF. CDR3 in DNA: TGTGCCAGCTCACCAAGGGGACAGGGGGCTGGTGAGCAGTTCTTC.

CDR3 protein: CASSAGQGIYEQYF. The CDR3 DNA sequence: TGTGCCAGCAGCGCGGGACAGGGTATCTACGAGCAGTACTTC. V and J are TRBV5-6 and TRBJ2-7; 9 bases map to TRBD1. There are 14 residues in the CDR3. The junction had 5 bases not matched to a gene; V was cut back by 4 bases and J by 3 bases. Germline CDR1 and CDR2: SGHDT and YYEEEE.

This sequence joins TRBV18 and TRBJ1-4; TRBD1 is a possible D gene (6 bases). V was pared by 4 bases and J by 5 bases, with 11 bases between. The CDR3 covers 14 residues. CDR1 and CDR2 from the germline V gene are KGHSH and LQKENI. The CDR3 nucleotides are TGTGCCAGCTCACGGAGGACAGACAATGAAAAACTGTTTTTT. This sequence encodes CASSRRTDNEKLFF. The variable domain in full, with the rest retrieved from reference TRBV18 and TRBJ1-4, is NAGVMQNPRHLVRRRGQEARLRCSPMKGHSHVYWYRQLPEEGLKFMVYLQKENIIDESGMPKERFSAEFPKEGPSILRIQQVVRGDSAAYFCASSRRTDNEKLFFGSGTQLSVL.

CDR3 DNA sequence: TGCGCCAGCAGCGCGGGACAGCTGGGAGCAACTAATGAAAAACTGTTTTTT. Its translation: CASSAGQLGATNEKLFF. The chain links TRBV10-1 to TRBJ1-4; 7 bases are a match to TRBD1. Trimming at V came to 6 bases and at J to 0 bases, leaving 10 bases not matched to a gene. Germline V CDR1 and CDR2: WNHNN, SYGVQD (reference sequence). The CDR3 sequence is 17 residues long.

This chain uses TRBV7-9 with TRBJ1-1, with 7 nucleotides matching TRBD1. Trimming at V came to 1 base and at J to 1 base, leaving 0 bases not matched to a gene. The V gene's germline CDR1 is SEHNR and CDR2 FQNEAQ (reference sequence). There are 14 residues in the CDR3. CDR3 protein: CASSLEGANTEAFF. Written as DNA, the CDR3 is TGTGCCAGCAGCTTAGAGGGGGCGAACACTGAAGCTTTCTTT.

As for this clone: Other DNA sequences within the sample encode an identical CDR3. The V call is TRBV19, the J call TRBJ1-5; 7 bases fit TRBD1. CDR1 is LNHDA and CDR2 is SQIVND in the germline V gene (reference sequence). CDR3 length equals 16 residues. With V trimmed by 5 bases and J by 5 bases, 12 bases remained unmatched. CDR3 DNA sequence: TGTGCCAGTAGTCCCCCGCGCCGAACAGGGGATCAGCCCCAGCATTTT. It yields the protein CASSPPRRTGDQPQHF.

The V call is TRBV4-1, the J call TRBJ1-4; unclear D gene. Germline V gene lookup returns CDR1 MGHRA and CDR2 YSYEKL. Trimming removed 0 bases from V and 0 bases from J, with 8 bases in between. CDR3 length: 16 amino acids. CDR3 residues: CASSQDLGATNEKLFF. DNA for the CDR3: TGCGCCAGCAGCCAAGATCTAGGCGCAACTAATGAAAAACTGTTTTTT.

The chain links TRBV11-3 to TRBJ2-1; D is unresolved. The CDR3 sequence is 12 residues long. Germline CDR1 SGHNT, CDR2 YENEEA. Between the trimmed V and J ends, which lost 5 bases and 5 bases, there was a span of 7 bases. CDR3 amino acids: CASSRGDNEQFF. CDR3 coding DNA: TGTGCCAGCAGCCGAGGAGACAATGAGCAGTTCTTC. Looking up the rest from reference TRBV11-3 and TRBJ2-1 gives the full variable domain: EAGVVQSPRYKIIEKKQPVAFWCNPISGHNTLYWYLQNLGQGPELLIRYENEEAVDDSQLPKDRFSAERLKGVDSTLKIQPAELGDSAVYLCASSRGDNEQFFGPGTRLTVL.

This chain links TRBV30 with TRBJ2-6; 7 bases align to TRBD1. The CDR3 totals 15 residues. Germline assignment: CDR1 GTSNPN and CDR2 SVGIG (reference sequence). V lost 1 base to trimming and J lost 2 bases; unmatched junction nucleotides: 2. The CDR3 region is CAWSAGTAGANVLTF. As DNA, the CDR3 is TGTGCCTGGAGTGCTGGGACAGCTGGGGCCAACGTCCTGACTTTC.

The chain uses TRBV5-5 and TRBJ1-2; 7 bases map to TRBD1. Germline CDR1 is SGHKS and CDR2 is YYEKEE (reference sequence). There are 15 residues in the CDR3. V shed 4 bases and J 5 bases; nucleotides not matched to a gene: 11. The CDR3 loop is CASSEAVTGKYGYTF. In DNA form, the CDR3 reads TGTGCCAGCAGCGAAGCGGTGACAGGGAAGTATGGCTACACCTTC.

As regards this clone: The junction and the germline gene differ at one end; a read error may be behind it. The chain combines TRBV30 with TRBJ1-6; TRBD1 aligns across 7 bases. The CDR3 consists of 15 residues. Germline V gives CDR1 GTSNPN, CDR2 SVGIG (reference sequence). CDR3 sequence reads: CAGSGGGFYNSPLHF. CDR3 in DNA: TGTGCCGGGAGTGGAGGGGGCTTCTATAATTCACCCCTCCACTTT.

The genes are TRBV5-6 and TRBJ2-7; D might be TRBD1 (6 bases). Per the germline V gene, CDR1 is SGHDT and CDR2 is YYEEEE. Trimming removed 4 bases at V and 3 bases at J, with 14 bases between. There are 14 residues in the CDR3. CDR3 sequence reads: CASSRRDKRYEQYF. CDR3 coding DNA: TGTGCCAGCAGCCGCCGGGACAAGCGCTACGAGCAGTACTTC.

The chain links TRBV28 to TRBJ2-5; a weak D match, TRBD2 (6 bases). This CDR3 has 15 amino acids. Germline CDR1 MDHEN, CDR2 SYDVKM. Trimming pared 5 bases from V and 4 bases from J, leaving 17 bases between. The CDR3 DNA reads as TGTGCCAGCAGTCAATACGGGGGTGGGGGAGAGACCCAGTACTTC. Translated, it gives CASSQYGGGGETQYF.

This chain joins TRBV28 and TRBJ1-1; TRBD1 agrees at 7 bases. This CDR3 has 17 amino acids. Germline values: CDR1 MDHEN, CDR2 SYDVKM. With 6 bases clipped from V and 2 bases from J, the junction kept 15 bases outside the gene matches. In DNA, the CDR3 is TGTGCCAGCAGGCCTACCCCGGGACAGATATTCAACACTGAAGCTTTCTTT. It translates to CASRPTPGQIFNTEAFF.